This is a list of T cell receptor beta chains from one sample in a study of OX40 agonist ivuxolimab in advanced cancers. The method was immunoSEQ multiplex PCR; TCRdb's version includes in-frame clones alone and lacks a portion of them. The sample lists tens of thousands of clones, nearly 90% seen once, with around an eighth in the top ten. This material consisted of CD4+ or CD8+ T cells sorted from blood, taken in a trial of the OX40 agonist ivuxolimab. The receptors were sampled from an adult with an advanced solid tumor such as melanoma, head and neck, liver or kidney cancer. Each CDR3 is given with its conserved first and last residue. Fields, in order: V gene, D gene, CDR3 length, J gene, CDR3 protein. The D gene is left open where the match is weak.

TRBV7-9	TRBD1	12	TRBJ1-1	CATRQGNTEAFF
TRBV12-5	NA	11	TRBJ2-3	CASGHTDTQYF
TRBV5-1	TRBD1	15	TRBJ1-2	CASSSTGTSNYGYTF
TRBV19	TRBD1	13	TRBJ1-1	CASSLGQGTEAFF
TRBV10-1	NA	16	TRBJ1-1	CASSESGGKMNTEAFF
TRBV18	TRBD2	15	TRBJ2-5	CASSSPSGRRETQYF
TRBV28	TRBD2	15	TRBJ2-3	CASRGSGRAEDTQYF
TRBV19	TRBD2	15	TRBJ2-2	CASSIETSGIGELFF
TRBV10-3	TRBD1	16	TRBJ2-5	CAISNGDTKDRETQYF
TRBV28	NA	11	TRBJ2-7	CASSLSREQYF
TRBV6-5	NA	14	TRBJ1-1	CASSYSRGRLQAFF
TRBV10-3	TRBD2	15	TRBJ2-1	CAIMAVTSGYNEQFF
TRBV5-4	TRBD2	16	TRBJ2-1	CASSLRSSGTYNEQFF
TRBV4-1	NA	15	TRBJ2-1	CASSPKWAGHNEQFF
TRBV7-2	TRBD2	16	TRBJ2-7	CASSSLLAGTAYEQYF
TRBV6-1	NA	15	TRBJ2-6	CASLLYFAGANVLTF
TRBV7-2	NA	13	TRBJ2-5	CASSLLAGETQYF
TRBV19	NA	13	TRBJ1-1	CASSGGWGTEAFF
TRBV19	TRBD2	16	TRBJ2-3	CASRVTSGRPTDTQYF
TRBV9	NA	16	TRBJ2-3	CASSVAILSSTDTQYF
TRBV5-6	NA	12	TRBJ2-1	CASSLGQNEQFF
TRBV13	NA	14	TRBJ2-1	CASSFGGANNEQFF
TRBV2	NA	13	TRBJ1-3	CASSDSPKRAIYF
TRBV23-1	NA	12	TRBJ2-5	CASNQQKETQYF
TRBV7-8	TRBD1	16	TRBJ1-1	CASSPKRGQFHTEAFF
TRBV6-5	NA	15	TRBJ1-1	CASSYFGASGTEAFF
TRBV4-3	TRBD1	14	TRBJ1-4	CASSQPDRGEKLFF
TRBV18	NA	11	TRBJ1-1	CASSPNTEAFF
TRBV28	TRBD2	15	TRBJ2-7	CASSGHQRGSYEQYF
TRBV19	TRBD2	14	TRBJ2-7	CASRLAEGSYEQYF
TRBV2	TRBD2	14	TRBJ2-7	CASGEGLAGVGQYF
TRBV7-6	NA	14	TRBJ2-3	CASSWREDTDTQYF
TRBV28	NA	16	TRBJ2-6	CASSLLSGTGANVLTF
TRBV6-5	NA	15	TRBJ2-7	CASSYSRAFLGEQYF
TRBV11-2	TRBD2	18	TRBJ2-5	CASSLWGGGGTSQETQYF
TRBV4-3	NA	16	TRBJ2-1	CASSQDRRSSYNEQFF
TRBV29-1	TRBD2	12	TRBJ2-1	CSAGTSHNEQFF
TRBV11-2	NA	12	TRBJ2-3	CASSLSGDTQYF
TRBV19	NA	13	TRBJ1-1	CASSTTPNTEAFF
TRBV7-9	NA	11	TRBJ2-5	CASSWAETQYF
TRBV29-1	NA	14	TRBJ1-2	CSVEPGHSLAGYTF